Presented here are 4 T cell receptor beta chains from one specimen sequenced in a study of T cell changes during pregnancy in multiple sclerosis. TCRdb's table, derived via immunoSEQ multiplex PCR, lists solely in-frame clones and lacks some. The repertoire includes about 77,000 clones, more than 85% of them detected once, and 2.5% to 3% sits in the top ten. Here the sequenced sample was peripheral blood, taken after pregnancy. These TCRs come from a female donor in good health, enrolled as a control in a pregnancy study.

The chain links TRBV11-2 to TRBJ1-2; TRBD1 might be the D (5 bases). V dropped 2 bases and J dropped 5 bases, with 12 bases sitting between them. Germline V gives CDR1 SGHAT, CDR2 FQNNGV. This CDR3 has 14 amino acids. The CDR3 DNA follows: TGTGCCAGCAGCTTACCGACAGAATTTTATGGCTACACCTTC. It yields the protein CASSLPTEFYGYTF.

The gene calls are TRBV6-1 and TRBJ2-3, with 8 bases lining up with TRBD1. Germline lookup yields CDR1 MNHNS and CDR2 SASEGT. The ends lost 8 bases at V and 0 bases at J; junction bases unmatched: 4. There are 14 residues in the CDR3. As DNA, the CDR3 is TGTGCCAGCGCGGACAGGGACAGCACAGATACGCAGTATTTT. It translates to CASADRDSTDTQYF.

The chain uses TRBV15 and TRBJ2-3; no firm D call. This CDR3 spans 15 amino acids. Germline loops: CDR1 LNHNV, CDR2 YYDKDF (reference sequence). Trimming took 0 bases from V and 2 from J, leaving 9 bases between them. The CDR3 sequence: CATSRDVQLTDTQYF. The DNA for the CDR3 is TGTGCCACCAGCAGAGATGTACAGCTCACAGATACGCAGTATTTT.

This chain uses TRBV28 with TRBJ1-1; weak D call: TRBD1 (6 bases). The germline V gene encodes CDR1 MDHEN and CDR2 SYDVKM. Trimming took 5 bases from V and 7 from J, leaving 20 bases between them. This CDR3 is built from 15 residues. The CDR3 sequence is CASSLAAGGSDEAFF. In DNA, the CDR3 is TGTGCCAGCAGTCTCGCCGCGGGGGGCAGCGATGAAGCTTTCTTT. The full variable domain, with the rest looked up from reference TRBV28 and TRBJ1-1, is DVKVTQSSRYLVKRTGEKVFLECVQDMDHENMFWYRQDPGLGLRLIYFSYDVKMKEKGDIPEGYSVSREKKERFSLILESASTNQTSMYLCASSLAAGGSDEAFFGQGTRLTVV.